Each of the 12 T cell receptor beta chains below was sequenced from the same sample in a study of tumor and adjacent non-tumor tissue in lung cancer. Three rounds of nested PCR, following a modified ARM-PCR protocol, produced the TCRbeta library. From the multiplex PCR reads, TCRdb called clonotypes with MiXCR, one entry per CDR3 protein. The data hold fewer than 130,000 distinct CDR3 sequences, with around 82% observed a single time. This sample's RNA came from whole unsorted tissue. Sequencing input: lung tumor tissue. These receptors were collected from a man between 65 and 79 years old with non-small cell lung cancer.

Notes on this clonotype: Because the CDR3 is missing its conserved closing phenylalanine or tryptophan, this is likely a read error. The V and J genes are TRBV20-1 and TRBJ2-5; tentative D call: TRBD2 (6 bases). V was clipped by 2 bases and J by 9 bases, with 22 bases between them. Per germline, CDR1 DFQATT and CDR2 SNEGSKA (reference sequence). CDR3 length: 15 residues. CDR3 sequence reads: CSARNSYLRREAQYI. CDR3 nucleotides: TGCAGTGCTAGAAATAGCTACCTCCGAAGGGAGGCCCAGTACATC.

This clonotype was seen at least ten times. The chain combines TRBV6-2 or TRBV6-3 with TRBJ2-2, with 11 bases that match TRBD1. The CDR3 is made up of 16 amino acids. The V and J ends lost 3 bases and 3 bases, in that order; junction bases with no gene match: 3. Germline-derived CDR1 and CDR2 are MNHEY and SVGEGT. CDR3 DNA sequence: TGTGCCAGCAGTTATGGACAGGGGGCAGACACCGGGGAGCTGTTTTTT. Its protein product is CASSYGQGADTGELFF.

Note on this clonotype: An end of the junction differs from the germline gene, which may be a read error. The chain links TRBV11-2 to TRBJ2-1, with TRBD1 as a possible D gene (6 bases). CDR1 and CDR2 from the germline V gene are SGHAT and FQNNGV. The CDR3 consists of 16 residues. The CDR3 is CASSITTDSVVNEPFF. DNA of the CDR3: TGTGCCAGCAGCATAACCACGGACAGTGTGGTCAATGAGCCGTTCTTC.

The chain carries TRBV4-2 and TRBJ1-1; tentatively, D is TRBD1 (5 bases). Looked up from germline, CDR1 is LGHNA and CDR2 is YNFKEQ. V was pared by 1 base and J by 1 base, with 16 bases between. The CDR3 length is 17 residues. The CDR3 protein is CASSQATQGMGNTEAFF. The CDR3 DNA follows: TGTGCCAGCAGCCAAGCGACCCAGGGTATGGGGAACACTGAAGCTTTCTTT.

For this clonotype: A read error is likely, as this CDR3 ends without the conserved phenylalanine or tryptophan. The chain recombines TRBV6-2 or TRBV6-3 with TRBJ2-1; 8 bases are a match to TRBD2. Germline trimming cut 6 bases from V and 6 bases from J; bases unmatched to any gene: 10. Germline V lookup: CDR1 MNHEY, CDR2 SVGEGT. This CDR3 comprises 15 residues. Here the CDR3 reads CASSPGLGNTNEQFV. CDR3 sequence (DNA): TGTGCCAGCAGCCCGGGACTAGGCAATACCAATGAGCAGTTCGTG.

This clonotype has a single count. Here the CDR3 omits its conserved ending phenylalanine or tryptophan, so a read error is the likely source. The rearrangement links TRBV6-5 to TRBJ2-1; D is ambiguous. Germline V gene lookup returns CDR1 MNHEY and CDR2 SVGAGI. CDR3 size: 16 residues. The germline V and J ends were trimmed by 0 bases and 2 bases, with 11 bases remaining between them. The CDR3: CASSYSGIYPYNEQFL. The CDR3 coding sequence is TGTGCCAGCAGTTACTCGGGGATATATCCCTACAATGAGCAGTTCCTC.

As for this clonotype: This may stem from a read error, because a much larger clone lies one nucleotide away. Given the absence of the conserved phenylalanine or tryptophan at the CDR3 end, a read error is likely. V is TRBV5-1 and J is TRBJ2-5; D is possibly TRBD1 or TRBD2 (5 bases each). The V gene's germline CDR1 is SGHRS and CDR2 YFSETQ. The CDR3 contains 14 residues. V dropped 0 bases and J dropped 1 base, with 7 bases sitting between them. In DNA form, the CDR3 reads TGCGCCAGCAGCTTGGCCGGGGCCCAAGAGACCCAGTACTTA. Residues: CASSLAGAQETQYL.

Comment on this clonotype: This likely comes from a read error, as the CDR3 has no conserved phenylalanine or tryptophan at its end. The DNA is left out, because the CDR3 cannot be placed on it with certainty; the CDR3 is given as TCRdb lists it. The chain recombines TRBV6-2 or TRBV6-3 with TRBJ2-3; the table's D call, TRBD2, was not checked against the DNA. The germline V gene encodes CDR1 MNHEY and CDR2 SVGEGT. Including both end residues, the CDR3 is 15 amino acids long. The chain's CDR3 is CAGSYRAPQTDTQYS.

The V and J genes are TRBV12-3 or TRBV12-4 and TRBJ2-3, with D possibly being TRBD2 (7 bases). The CDR3 has 15 residues. The V gene lost 11 bases and the J gene lost 4 bases, with 22 bases spanning the gap. As DNA, the CDR3 is TGTGCCGTCAGTTTGGGGGACGGGGGGCCAGATACGCAGTATTTT. Translating it yields CAVSLGDGGPDTQYF.

Comment on this clonotype: This likely comes from a read error, as the CDR3 has no conserved phenylalanine or tryptophan at its end. This chain uses TRBV29-1 with TRBJ2-4, with TRBD1 as a possible D gene (5 bases). The germline CDR1 and CDR2 sequences are SQVTM and ANQGSEA. This CDR3 is built from 13 residues. The chain's CDR3 is CNVEPRGFDIQYL. CDR3 sequence (DNA): TGCAATGTTGAACCTAGGGGTTTCGACATTCAGTACTTA.

V usage is TRBV4-3 and J usage is TRBJ2-3; possible D gene TRBD2, 5 bases. V was trimmed by 5 bases and J by 4 bases, leaving 16 bases between them. The germline V gene has CDR1 LGHNA and CDR2 YSLEER. The CDR3 runs 15 residues. CDR3 sequence reads: CASSYSLGMADTQYF. The CDR3 nucleotides are TGCGCCAGCAGCTATAGCCTCGGGATGGCAGATACGCAGTATTTT.

Worth noting for this clonotype: A much larger clone sits a single nucleotide away, making a read error possible. This chain connects TRBV20-1 to TRBJ2-7, with 9 bases fitting TRBD1. Per germline, CDR1 DFQATT and CDR2 SNEGSKA (reference sequence). V dropped 5 bases and J dropped 6; count of bases not matched to a gene: 5. The CDR3 is made up of 12 amino acids. DNA for the CDR3: TGCAGTGCTCCGGGACAGGGATCCGAGCAGTACTTC. Amino acid sequence: CSAPGQGSEQYF.